The 29 T cell receptor beta chains in this list originate from one sample, sequenced in a study of blood T cell repertoires in COVID-19. TCRdb's copy holds only in-frame clones and misses some; the assay was immunoSEQ multiplex PCR. Of some 290,000 clones in the sample, roughly 88% are singletons; the top ten hold less than 3%. Sequencing input: peripheral blood. Receptors originate from a woman aged 25 to 45 with COVID-19, enrolled during active disease.

The V and J genes are TRBV6-4 and TRBJ1-2, with D tentatively TRBD1 (5 bases). V was pared by 6 bases and J by 0 bases, with 11 bases between. The CDR3 contains 14 residues. Per germline, CDR1 MRHNA and CDR2 SNTAGT. The CDR3 reads CASSRTPSNYGYTF. In DNA form, the CDR3 reads TGTGCCAGCAGCCGGACACCTTCTAACTATGGCTACACCTTC.

As to this clone: In the same sample, other DNA sequences code for this CDR3. The chain links TRBV7-8 to TRBJ1-1; 9 bases align to TRBD1. The CDR3 covers 15 residues. V lost 0 bases and J lost 4; bases outside the gene matches: 3. CDR1 and CDR2 (germline): SGHVS, FQNEAQ. CDR3 in DNA: TGTGCCAGCAGCTTAGCGGGGACAGGGCCCACTGAAGCTTTCTTT. Residues: CASSLAGTGPTEAFF.

The chain has TRBV19 and TRBJ1-2, with D unresolved. This CDR3 is built from 15 residues. CDR1 is LNHDA, CDR2 SQIVND, per germline (reference sequence). Trimming stripped 0 bases from V and 4 bases from J, with 12 bases between. In nucleotides, the CDR3 is TGTGCCAGTAGTATAGAATGGGCGGGTAGCTATGGCTACACCTTC. Its protein is CASSIEWAGSYGYTF.

This clone has a handful of counts. The genes are TRBV27 and TRBJ1-4, with 8 bases identical to TRBD1. Per germline, CDR1 MNHEY and CDR2 SMNVEV (reference sequence). V trimming: 5 bases; J trimming: 3 bases; junction bases outside the gene matches: 8. The CDR3 contains 16 residues. The CDR3: CASSPWDRLANEKLFF. The DNA for the CDR3 is TGTGCCAGCAGTCCCTGGGACAGGCTAGCTAATGAAAAACTGTTTTTT.

The chain employs TRBV11-2 and TRBJ2-1; the match to TRBD2 covers 13 bases. The J segment lost 7 bases and the V segment lost 5 bases, leaving 8 bases of the junction unmatched. Germline assignment: CDR1 SGHAT and CDR2 FQNNGV. The CDR3 consists of 16 residues. CDR3 nucleotides: TGTGCCAGCAGCCCCCGACTAGCGGGAGGTCTTAATGAGCAGTTCTTC. This codes for CASSPRLAGGLNEQFF.

The chain recombines TRBV2 with TRBJ2-3, with TRBD1 matching 7 bases. The ends lost 4 bases at V and 7 bases at J; junction bases unmatched: 5. The CDR3 runs to 13 residues. The germline V gene encodes CDR1 SNHLY and CDR2 FYNNEI. The CDR3 DNA sequence: TGTGCCAGCAGTGGCGACAGGGAAAATACGCAGTATTTT. It is translated as CASSGDRENTQYF.

The V gene is TRBV2, the J gene TRBJ2-2; unclear D gene. CDR1 and CDR2 (germline): SNHLY, FYNNEI. Trimming cost V 0 bases and J 1 base, with 6 bases left between them. The CDR3 loop spans 15 amino acids. CDR3 loop: CASSEAWLNTGELFF. The CDR3 nucleotides read TGTGCCAGCAGTGAAGCGTGGCTGAACACCGGGGAGCTGTTTTTT.

The chain couples TRBV13 to TRBJ2-1; 8 nucleotides match TRBD1. Germline trimming cut 7 bases from V and 7 bases from J; bases unmatched to any gene: 9. CDR3 length: 14 residues. Germline lookup yields CDR1 PRHDT and CDR2 FYEKMQ (reference sequence). The CDR3 DNA follows: TGTGCCAGCACTCGACAGGGGTCAAAAAATGAGCAGTTCTTC. Protein product: CASTRQGSKNEQFF. Together with reference TRBV13 and TRBJ2-1, the CDR3 gives the full variable domain: AAGVIQSPRHLIKEKRETATLKCYPIPRHDTVYWYQQGPGQDPQFLISFYEKMQSDKGSIPDRFSAQQFSDYHSELNMSSLELGDSALYFCASTRQGSKNEQFFGPGTRLTVL.

This clone has only a few counts. The genes are TRBV6-5 and TRBJ1-1, with 8 bases that match TRBD1. CDR1 is MNHEY and CDR2 is SVGAGI in the germline V gene. V lost 8 bases, J lost 1 base, and 6 bases stayed unmatched. CDR3 length: 14 amino acids. The CDR3 spells CASGRTGKNTEAFF. The CDR3 nucleotides read TGTGCCAGCGGAAGGACAGGGAAGAACACTGAAGCTTTCTTT.

This clone was observed once. The chain links TRBV3-1 (or the pseudogene TRBV3-2) to TRBJ2-7; D may be TRBD2 (6 bases). This CDR3 is built from 16 residues. Germline CDR1 reads LGHDT; CDR2 reads YNNKEL (reference sequence). V dropped 0 bases and J dropped 4 bases, with 16 bases sitting between them. The CDR3 DNA reads as TGTGCCAGCAGCCAAGATTTTGATAGCGGTAAATACGAGCAGTACTTC. It specifies CASSQDFDSGKYEQYF.

The V and J genes are TRBV19 and TRBJ1-2; 9 bases match TRBD1. The ends lost 2 bases at V and 2 bases at J; junction bases unmatched: 0. The CDR3 is made up of 14 amino acids. The V gene's germline CDR1 is LNHDA and CDR2 SQIVND (reference sequence). CDR3 in DNA: TGTGCCAGTAGTATAACAGGGGGCAACTATGGCTACACCTTC. Protein product: CASSITGGNYGYTF.

This rearrangement joins TRBV19 to TRBJ1-4; 8 nucleotides agree with TRBD1. After removal of 7 bases from V and 3 bases from J, the junction contained 4 bases not matched to a gene. Germline V gene sequence: CDR1 LNHDA, CDR2 SQIVND (reference sequence). The CDR3 length is 14 residues. CDR3 sequence: CASTLTGANEKLFF. The CDR3 DNA reads TGTGCCAGTACCCTGACAGGGGCTAATGAAAAACTGTTTTTT.

This clone was picked up a small number of times. The V call is TRBV25-1, the J call TRBJ2-5; D is undetermined. Per the germline V gene, CDR1 is MGHDK and CDR2 is SYGVNS. The CDR3 loop spans 12 amino acids. V shed 6 bases and J shed 5 bases, with 10 bases lying between them. This chain's CDR3 is CASRRNEETQYF. The CDR3 coding sequence is TGTGCCAGCAGGAGGAATGAGGAGACCCAGTACTTC.

This clone has only one observation. This rearrangement joins TRBV18 to TRBJ2-3; TRBD2 matches 12 bases. The CDR3 is 18 residues long. Germline V gene lookup returns CDR1 KGHSH and CDR2 LQKENI. The trim removed 4 bases at V and 0 bases at J, leaving 8 bases unmatched. Written as DNA, the CDR3 is TGTGCCAGCTCACGGCGGACTAGCGGGATGGGTAGCACAGATACGCAGTATTTT. Protein: CASSRRTSGMGSTDTQYF.

V and J are TRBV28 and TRBJ2-3; the match to TRBD2 covers 10 bases. Germline V gene lookup returns CDR1 MDHEN and CDR2 SYDVKM. J was trimmed by 5 bases and V by 2 bases; bases with no gene match: 1. The CDR3 runs 14 residues. In nucleotides, the CDR3 is TGTGCCAGCAGTTTAGAGCGGGAGGGAGATACGCAGTATTTT. Translation: CASSLEREGDTQYF. The full variable domain, in which reference TRBV28 and TRBJ2-3 provide the parts outside the CDR3, is DVKVTQSSRYLVKRTGEKVFLECVQDMDHENMFWYRQDPGLGLRLIYFSYDVKMKEKGDIPEGYSVSREKKERFSLILESASTNQTSMYLCASSLEREGDTQYFGPGTRLTVL.

The gene calls are TRBV9 and TRBJ1-3; D is perhaps TRBD1 (6 bases). Looked up from germline, CDR1 is SGDLS and CDR2 is YYNGEE. The CDR3 runs to 16 residues. The V gene lost 4 bases and the J gene lost 4 bases, with 18 bases spanning the gap. The CDR3 loop reads CASSQTGGASGNTIYF. CDR3 coding DNA: TGTGCCAGCAGCCAAACGGGGGGCGCTTCGGGAAACACCATATATTTT.

The chain is built from TRBV6-6 and TRBJ2-1, with D possibly TRBD2 on 5 matching bases. The ends were cut back, 8 bases at V and 7 bases at J, with 18 bases in the middle. The CDR3 consists of 14 residues. Per germline, CDR1 MNHNY and CDR2 SVGAGI (reference sequence). Here the CDR3 DNA reads TGTGCCAGCGGAGAGCGGAACCTAGGGAATGAGCAGTTCTTC. Its translation: CASGERNLGNEQFF.

The CDR3 DNA follows: TGTGCCAGTAGGGACAGGAACACTGAAGCTTTCTTT. Protein product: CASRDRNTEAFF. The chain employs TRBV19 and TRBJ1-1, with D possibly matching TRBD1 (6 bases). Trimming shortened V by 6 bases and J by 1 base, and 6 bases separated the two germline ends. The CDR3 totals 12 residues. In germline, CDR1 is LNHDA, CDR2 SQIVND (reference sequence).

The rearrangement links TRBV30 to TRBJ1-4; the match to TRBD1 covers 7 bases. Per germline, CDR1 GTSNPN and CDR2 SVGIG (reference sequence). With 2 bases clipped from V and 6 bases from J, the junction kept 6 bases outside the gene matches. The CDR3 sequence is 14 residues long. CDR3 in amino acids: CAWSLNRGDEKLFF. CDR3 bases: TGTGCCTGGAGTCTGAACAGGGGTGATGAAAAACTGTTTTTT.

Only one count was recorded for this clone. The chain carries TRBV7-2 and TRBJ1-3; TRBD1 aligns across 7 bases. From germline, CDR1 is SGHTA and CDR2 FQGNSA. The CDR3 consists of 18 residues. With V trimmed by 2 bases and J by 0 bases, 10 bases remained unmatched. CDR3 DNA sequence: TGTGCCAGCAGCTTATTAGGGACAGCCCTATCCTCTGGAAACACCATATATTTT. The encoded protein is CASSLLGTALSSGNTIYF.

V usage is TRBV27 and J usage is TRBJ1-1; D might be TRBD1 (6 bases). The CDR3 runs to 15 residues. V lost 5 bases and J 0 bases, leaving 13 bases between the germline ends. Per the germline V gene, CDR1 is MNHEY and CDR2 is SMNVEV (reference sequence). CDR3 nucleotide sequence: TGTGCCAGCAGTGCCCGACAGGCAGTGAACACTGAAGCTTTCTTT. Translated, it gives CASSARQAVNTEAFF.

The rearrangement uses TRBV24-1 and TRBJ2-1; TRBD1 matches at 8 bases. The germline V gene encodes CDR1 KGHDR and CDR2 SFDVKD. J lost 4 bases, V lost 4 bases, and 5 bases had no gene match. This CDR3 region has 15 residues. This CDR3 is CATSETGESYNEQFF. CDR3 DNA sequence: TGTGCCACCAGTGAGACAGGGGAATCTTACAATGAGCAGTTCTTC.

With regard to this clone: Additional DNA sequences in this sample encode the identical CDR3. The J gene is TRBJ2-7, the V gene TRBV30, with D maybe TRBD1 (6 bases). The CDR3 is made up of 12 amino acids. Trimming pared 2 bases from V and 5 bases from J, leaving 10 bases between. CDR1 is GTSNPN, CDR2 SVGIG, per germline (reference sequence). The CDR3 loop is CAWSLQGNEQYF. CDR3 sequence (DNA): TGTGCCTGGAGTCTACAGGGAAACGAGCAGTACTTC.

This clone was detected a few times. V usage is TRBV24-1 and J usage is TRBJ2-1; TRBD1 matches at 9 bases. Germline CDR1 is KGHDR and CDR2 is SFDVKD. This CDR3 region has 12 residues. The trim removed 7 bases at V and 9 bases at J, leaving 3 bases unmatched. The DNA for the CDR3 is TGTGCCACCAGGGACAGGGGCCCTGAGCAGTTCTTC. Protein product: CATRDRGPEQFF.

The rearrangement links TRBV3-1 (or the pseudogene TRBV3-2) to TRBJ2-5, with 10 positions matching TRBD2. The CDR3 sequence is 17 residues long. Per the germline V gene, CDR1 is LGHDT and CDR2 is YNNKEL (reference sequence). Trimming at V came to 1 base and at J to 5 bases, leaving 10 bases not matched to a gene. CDR3 coding DNA: TGTGCCAGCAGCCAAGGGGTTACTAGCGGGGCATGGGAGACCCAGTACTTC. This codes for CASSQGVTSGAWETQYF.

A single count supports this clone. This chain joins TRBV6-5 and TRBJ1-1; perhaps TRBD1 as D (6 bases). CDR1 is MNHEY, CDR2 SVGAGI, per germline. Trimming cost V 7 bases and J 5 bases, with 14 bases left between them. The CDR3 length is 13 residues. The CDR3 loop is CASNLGAWTEAFF. For the CDR3, the DNA is TGTGCCAGCAATCTGGGGGCGTGGACTGAAGCTTTCTTT.

The rearrangement uses TRBV29-1 and TRBJ2-5; 8 nucleotides agree with TRBD2. J lost 7 bases, V lost 6 bases, and 19 bases had no gene match. CDR1 and CDR2 from the germline V gene are SQVTM and ANQGSEA. This CDR3 contains 16 residues. CDR3 nucleotide sequence: TGCAGCGTGAATTATCTGGGAGCGGGAGATGAGGGGACCCAGTACTTC. Its protein is CSVNYLGAGDEGTQYF.

This chain connects TRBV2 to TRBJ1-1; no firm D call. From germline, CDR1 is SNHLY and CDR2 FYNNEI. The CDR3 loop spans 11 amino acids. V was cut by 6 bases and J by 6 bases, with 8 bases left in between. The CDR3 loop reads CASRLAPEAFF. CDR3 in DNA: TGTGCCAGCAGGCTAGCCCCTGAAGCTTTCTTT.

The genes are TRBV29-1 and TRBJ2-1; unclear D gene. CDR1 is SQVTM and CDR2 is ANQGSEA in the germline V gene. This CDR3 comprises 13 residues. The germline V and J ends were trimmed by 2 bases and 5 bases, with 10 bases remaining between them. CDR3 DNA: TGCAGCGTTGAAACCTATCTTCACAATGAGCAGTTCTTC. Amino acid sequence: CSVETYLHNEQFF.